A single sample is the source of the 7 T cell receptor beta chains below, sequenced in a study of cytomegalovirus exposure and HLA in healthy donors. The study ran its PCR with 60 Vbeta and 13 Jbeta primers. Some clones are missing from TCRdb's copy, which holds only in-frame ones; the method was immunoSEQ multiplex PCR. The data hold about 100,000 clones, with roughly 80% observed a single time. Sample: PBMCs. These receptors came from a man between 35 and 55 years old in good health and CMV-seronegative.

The V and J genes are TRBV5-6 and TRBJ1-2; no definite D call. The length of the CDR3 is 14 residues. Germline loops: CDR1 SGHDT, CDR2 YYEEEE. Trimming shortened V by 2 bases and J by 8 bases, and 16 bases separated the two germline ends. The CDR3 loop reads CASSFQTSGGGYTF. The CDR3 DNA sequence: TGTGCCAGCAGCTTCCAGACGAGCGGTGGCGGCTACACCTTC.

J is TRBJ1-2 and V is TRBV6-6; maybe TRBD1 (5 bases). V lost 5 bases and J lost 5, with 15 bases in between. The CDR3 has 14 residues. Germline lookup yields CDR1 MNHNY and CDR2 SVGAGI (reference sequence). CDR3 protein: CASSATRGFYGYTF. Written as DNA, the CDR3 is TGTGCCAGCAGTGCTACGCGGGGGTTTTATGGCTACACCTTC.

The chain uses TRBV4-3 and TRBJ1-2; weak D call: TRBD1 (5 bases). There are 17 residues in the CDR3. The V gene lost 1 base and the J gene lost 5 bases, with 20 bases spanning the gap. Germline lookup yields CDR1 LGHNA and CDR2 YSLEER. In DNA, the CDR3 is TGCGCCAGCAGCCAAGGTCGCCGGGGGGGGAGTATTTATGGCTACACCTTC. Its translation: CASSQGRRGGSIYGYTF.

The CDR3 nucleotides read TGTGCCAGCCAGAACACCGGGGAGCTGTTTTTT. Its translation: CASQNTGELFF. V and J are TRBV6-1 and TRBJ2-2; D is unclear. Germline CDR1 and CDR2: MNHNS and SASEGT. V lost 8 bases and J lost 1, with 2 bases in between. The CDR3 sequence is 11 residues long.

This sequence joins TRBV10-2 and TRBJ1-5, with 7 bases matching TRBD1. V was pared by 4 bases and J by 7 bases, with 10 bases of the junction left unmatched. This CDR3 is 15 amino acids long. Looked up from germline, CDR1 is WSHSY and CDR2 is SAAADI. CDR3 residues: CASSVRGPGGQPQHF. CDR3 nucleotide sequence: TGCGCCAGCAGTGTTAGGGGGCCGGGTGGACAGCCCCAGCATTTT.

The chain uses TRBV28 and TRBJ2-7, with TRBD1 as a possible D gene (6 bases). CDR1 is MDHEN, CDR2 SYDVKM, per germline. CDR3 length: 12 amino acids. V shed 3 bases and J shed 6 bases, with 9 bases lying between them. The CDR3 spells CASSLTGSEQYF. CDR3 sequence (DNA): TGTGCCAGCAGTTTGACAGGCTCCGAGCAGTACTTC.

The chain employs TRBV30 and TRBJ1-4, with TRBD1 matching 8 bases. The CDR3 consists of 14 residues. Germline V gene data show CDR1 as GTSNPN and CDR2 as SVGIG (reference sequence). The CDR3, as DNA: TGTGCTTTTAGACAGGGGCTGATTAATGAAAAACTGTTTTTT. It encodes CAFRQGLINEKLFF.